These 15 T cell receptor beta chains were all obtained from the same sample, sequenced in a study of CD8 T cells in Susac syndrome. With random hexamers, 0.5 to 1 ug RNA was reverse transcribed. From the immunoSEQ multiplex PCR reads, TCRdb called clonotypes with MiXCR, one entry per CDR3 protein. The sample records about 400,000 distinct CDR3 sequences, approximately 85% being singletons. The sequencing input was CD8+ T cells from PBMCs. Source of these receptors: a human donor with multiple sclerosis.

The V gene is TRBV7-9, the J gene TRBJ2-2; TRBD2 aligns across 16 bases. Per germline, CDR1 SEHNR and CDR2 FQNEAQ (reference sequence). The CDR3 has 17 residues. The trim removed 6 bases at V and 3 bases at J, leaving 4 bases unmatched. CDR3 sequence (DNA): TGTGCCAGCAGAGGGACTAGCGGGAGGGCCCACACCGGGGAGCTGTTTTTT. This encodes CASRGTSGRAHTGELFF. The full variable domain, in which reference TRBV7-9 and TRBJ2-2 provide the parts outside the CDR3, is DTGVSQNPRHKITKRGQNVTFRCDPISEHNRLYWYRQTLGQGPEFLTYFQNEAQLEKSRLLSDRFSAERPKGSFSTLEIQRTEQGDSAMYLCASRGTSGRAHTGELFFGEGSRLTVL.

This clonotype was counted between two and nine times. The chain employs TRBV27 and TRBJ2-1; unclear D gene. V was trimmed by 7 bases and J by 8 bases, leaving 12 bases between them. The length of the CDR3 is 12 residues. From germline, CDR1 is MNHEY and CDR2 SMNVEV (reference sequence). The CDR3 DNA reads TGTGCCAGCACTTCGGGTGGGGATGAGCAGTTCTTC. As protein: CASTSGGDEQFF.

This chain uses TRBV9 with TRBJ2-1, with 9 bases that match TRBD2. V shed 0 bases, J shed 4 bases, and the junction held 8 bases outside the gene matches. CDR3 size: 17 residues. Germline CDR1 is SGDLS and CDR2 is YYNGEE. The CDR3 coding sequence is TGTGCCAGCAGCGTAGCTGGAGCGGGAGGCCCTTACAATGAGCAGTTCTTC. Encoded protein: CASSVAGAGGPYNEQFF.

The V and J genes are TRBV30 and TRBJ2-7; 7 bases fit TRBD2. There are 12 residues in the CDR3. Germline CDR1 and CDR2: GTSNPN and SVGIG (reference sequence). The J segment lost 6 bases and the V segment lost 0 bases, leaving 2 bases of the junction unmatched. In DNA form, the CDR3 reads TGTGCCTGGAGTGTAAGCGGGGCCGAGCAGTACTTC. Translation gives CAWSVSGAEQYF. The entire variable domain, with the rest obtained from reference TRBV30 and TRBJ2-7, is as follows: SQTIHQWPATLVQPVGSPLSLECTVEGTSNPNLYWYRQAAGRGLQLLFYSVGIGQISSEVPQNLSASRPQDRQFILSSKKLLLSDSGFYLCAWSVSGAEQYFGPGTRLTVT.

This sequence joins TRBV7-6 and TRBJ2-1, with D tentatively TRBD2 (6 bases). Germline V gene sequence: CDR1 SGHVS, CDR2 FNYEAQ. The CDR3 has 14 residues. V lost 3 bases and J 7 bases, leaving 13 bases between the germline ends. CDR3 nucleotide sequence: TGTGCCAGCAGCTTGGAGGGTTTCACTAATGAGCAGTTCTTC. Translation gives CASSLEGFTNEQFF.

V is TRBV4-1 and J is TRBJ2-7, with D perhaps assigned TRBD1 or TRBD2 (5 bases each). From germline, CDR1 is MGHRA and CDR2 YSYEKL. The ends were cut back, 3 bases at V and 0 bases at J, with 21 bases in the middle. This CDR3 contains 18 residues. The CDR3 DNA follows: TGCGCCAGCAGCCAGGTCCCCGCCGGGACCGATATCTCCTACGAGCAGTACTTC. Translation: CASSQVPAGTDISYEQYF.

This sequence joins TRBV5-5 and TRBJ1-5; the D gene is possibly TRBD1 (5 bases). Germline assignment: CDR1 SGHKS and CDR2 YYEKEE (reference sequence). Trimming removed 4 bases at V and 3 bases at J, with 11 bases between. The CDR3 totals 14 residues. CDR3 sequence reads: CASSAGHDNQPQHF. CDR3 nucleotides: TGTGCCAGCAGCGCCGGACACGACAATCAGCCCCAGCATTTT.

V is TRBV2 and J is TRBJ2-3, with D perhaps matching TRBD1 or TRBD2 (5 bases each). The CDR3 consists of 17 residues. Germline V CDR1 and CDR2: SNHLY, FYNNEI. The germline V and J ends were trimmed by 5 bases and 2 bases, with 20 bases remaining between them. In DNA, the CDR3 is TGTGCCAGCAGTAAAACGGGCTTGGGGGAATTCACAGATACGCAGTATTTT. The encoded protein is CASSKTGLGEFTDTQYF.

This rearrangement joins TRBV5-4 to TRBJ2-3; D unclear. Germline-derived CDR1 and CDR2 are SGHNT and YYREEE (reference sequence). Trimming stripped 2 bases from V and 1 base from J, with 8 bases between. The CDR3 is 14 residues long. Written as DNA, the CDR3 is TGTGCCAGCAGCTTTGAACCAGGCACAGATACGCAGTATTTT. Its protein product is CASSFEPGTDTQYF.

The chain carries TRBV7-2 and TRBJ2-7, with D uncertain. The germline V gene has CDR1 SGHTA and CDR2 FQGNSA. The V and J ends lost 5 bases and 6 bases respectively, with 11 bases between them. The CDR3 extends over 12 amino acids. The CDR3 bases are TGTGCCAGCAGCCCAAGGAGAGCCGAGCAGTACTTC. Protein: CASSPRRAEQYF.

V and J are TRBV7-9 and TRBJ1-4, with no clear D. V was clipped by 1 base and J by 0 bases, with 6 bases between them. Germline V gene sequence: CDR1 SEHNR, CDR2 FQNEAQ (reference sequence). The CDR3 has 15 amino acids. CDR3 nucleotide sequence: TGTGCCAGCAGCTTAGTTCCGTCAACTAATGAAAAACTGTTTTTT. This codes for CASSLVPSTNEKLFF.

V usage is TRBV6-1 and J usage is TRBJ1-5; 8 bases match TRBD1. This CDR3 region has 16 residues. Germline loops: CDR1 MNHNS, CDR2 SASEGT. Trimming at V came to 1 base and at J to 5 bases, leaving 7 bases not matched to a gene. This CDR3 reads CASSEGEGTGHQPQHF. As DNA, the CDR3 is TGTGCCAGCAGTGAAGGAGAGGGGACAGGACATCAGCCCCAGCATTTT.

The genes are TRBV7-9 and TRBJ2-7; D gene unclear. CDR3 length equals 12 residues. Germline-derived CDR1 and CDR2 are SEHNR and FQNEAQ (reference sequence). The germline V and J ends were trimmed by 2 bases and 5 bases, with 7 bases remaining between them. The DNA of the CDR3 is TGTGCCAGCAGCTTAATAATCGACGAGCAGTACTTC. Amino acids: CASSLIIDEQYF.

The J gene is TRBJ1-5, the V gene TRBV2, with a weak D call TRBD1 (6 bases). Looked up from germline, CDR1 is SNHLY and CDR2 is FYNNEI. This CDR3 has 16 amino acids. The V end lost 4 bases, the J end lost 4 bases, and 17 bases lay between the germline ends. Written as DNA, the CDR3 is TGTGCCAGCAGTGGGAAACCGACAGGCATAAATCAGCCCCAGCATTTT. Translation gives CASSGKPTGINQPQHF.

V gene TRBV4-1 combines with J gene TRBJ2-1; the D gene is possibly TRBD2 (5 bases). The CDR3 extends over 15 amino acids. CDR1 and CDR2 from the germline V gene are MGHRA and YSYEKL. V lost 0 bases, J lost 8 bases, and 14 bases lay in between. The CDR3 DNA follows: TGCGCCAGCAGCCAAGATTTCGGGGTTAGGGATGAGCAGTTCTTC. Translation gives CASSQDFGVRDEQFF.